This entry is about one TCR beta chain. Both 60 Vbeta primers and 13 Jbeta primers went into the PCR. The method was immunoSEQ multiplex PCR; TCRdb's version includes in-frame clones alone and lacks a portion of them. The table has 95,000 to 150,000 clones, nearly 80% seen once; the top ten hold less than 4%. The V and J ends lost 2 bases and 0 bases respectively, with 9 bases between them. This CDR3 region has 15 residues. Germline V gene sequence: CDR1 MNHEY, CDR2 SVGAGI. These data originate in a study of cytomegalovirus exposure and HLA in healthy donors. V is TRBV6-5 and J is TRBJ2-3; perhaps TRBD2 as D (5 bases). This TCR came from a woman in her 30s in good health and CMV-seropositive. Sequences were obtained from PBMCs. Here the CDR3 reads CASSYPWESTDTQYF. In DNA form, the CDR3 reads TGTGCCAGCAGTTACCCCTGGGAGAGCACAGATACGCAGTATTTT.